This T cell receptor beta chain was sequenced during a study of T cell responses to AZD1222 COVID-19 vaccine (dated by TCRdb to about 2021). Some background on the complete study: Because spike-specific TCR depth and breadth did not differ between the two schedules, AZD1222 recipients who got a second dose at roughly 4 weeks were pooled with those who got a second dose at roughly 12 weeks. A total of under 250 trial participants underwent TCR sequencing, of whom approximately 200 had received two doses of AZD1222 and roughly 26 had received two doses of the MenACWY control vaccine. Trial participants were enrolled by age into 18-55, 56-69 and 70-plus year subgroups, with about 150, 28 and 57 TCR-sequenced participants respectively. What the research found in general, with its limitations: Reportedly, almost half of the unique spike-specific TCRs recognized epitopes lying outside the regions that are mutated in the B.1.351 and B.1.1.7 variants. After two AZD1222 doses, spike-specific TCR breadth and depth were significantly higher than at day 0 and than in MenACWY recipients. The vaccine-associated CD4 TCRs covered the entire spike protein, and the dominant responses fell in regions 160-218 and 743-854. Participants were mostly white British, with more females than males. The authors suggested clonal diversity may have been underestimated. No day 14 peak-response samples were available, so repertoires were characterized only after the peak T cell response. In the small 56-69-year group, the increase in depth fell short of significance, most likely because of low power. Only five to seven AZD1222 recipients were SARS-CoV-2 seropositive at baseline, limiting conclusions about previously exposed vaccinees.

Per the germline V gene, SGHDT is the CDR1 and YYEEEE is the CDR2. V lost 1 base and J lost 3 bases; the stretch between them is 17 bases long. From cysteine to phenylalanine, the CDR3 is 17 amino acids long. Just CDR3 DNA is preserved here, 51 bases in frame from base 1. Note on this clone: It has no known antigen specificity. No much larger clonotype is one base removed from it; base qualities were not supplied.

The CDR3 regions of human TCRbeta chains were subjected to immunosequencing. The authors' analysis ran thus. Repertoire TCRs were matched against a reference library of SARS-CoV-2-specific TCRs generated with the MIRA antigen-specificity platform. Breadth was defined as the fraction of unique TCRs that were SARS-CoV-2-associated. Depth was defined as the fraction of total T cells that were SARS-CoV-2-associated. Using the MIRA data, every spike-specific TCR was mapped to the spike region that the TCR reacted to and assigned to either a CD4 or a CD8 class. Log10-transformed breadth and depth values were compared by one-way ANOVA with Sidak's multiple comparisons tests. TCRdb retrieved this table from immuneACCESS and kept in-frame rearrangements only. Not all clones are present; in checked studies, unresolved V genes account for under half, and no reason is known for the remainder. V and J calls and clone size follow that table, whereas D and trimming were derived from the DNA. The sample profile shows 100,000 to 150,000 clones; around 89% of them were found once. The top ten hold under 2% of the sample.

What the time point label conveys for this sample: baseline before first vaccination. Vaccinee samples came from UK trials COV001 and COV002, including a single-blind randomized controlled phase 2/3 trial of AZD1222 (ChAdOx1 nCoV-19) in healthy adults. Trial participant PBMC samples were collected at day 0 and day 28 after the second dose for TCRbeta chain sequencing. Recombination linked TRBV5-6 to TRBJ2-4; possibly the D gene is TRBD2, per 6 matching bases. The starting material was peripheral blood, obtained on day 0 of AZD1222 vaccination. The receptor was derived from an adult in good health. The CDR3 loop reads CASSLWGRSRSKNIQYF. The DNA sequence follows: TGTGCCAGCAGCTTGTGGGGGAGGTCCCGAAGCAAAAACATTCAGTACTTC.